The T cell receptor (beta chain) under discussion was sequenced for a study of cytomegalovirus exposure and HLA in healthy donors. For the study at large: Around 80 million unique TCR sequences came from HLA-typed donors in an early release. General study results and limits: Later analysis indicated greater clonal expansion among HLA-associated TCR beta chains than among equally common other chains. Three CMV-associated chains proved CMV antigen-specific in vitro.

The length of the CDR3 is 15 residues. Trimming left V 4 bases short and J 4 bases short, with 17 bases between. The V gene's germline CDR1 is SGHDT and CDR2 YYEEEE. PCR primers comprised 60 Vbeta and 13 Jbeta primers. Profiled with immunoSEQ multiplex PCR; TCRdb holds only in-frame clones, not every one. The sample shows 180,000 or so clones, roughly four fifths of them seen only once. Remarks on this clone: No antigen is known for it.

The sample was PBMCs. The clonotype comes from a woman aged 30 to 39 in good health and CMV-seropositive. The V gene is TRBV5-6, the J gene TRBJ1-2; the D is unclear. The CDR3 protein is CASSMPTGGIYGYTF. The CDR3 DNA is TGTGCCAGCAGCATGCCGACTGGAGGGATCTATGGCTACACCTTC.